This TCR beta chain was found in a study of identical twins. Trimming removed 7 bases at V and 1 base at J, with 7 bases between. CDR3 size: 12 residues. Germline loops: CDR1 SQVTM, CDR2 ANQGSEA. Unique molecular identifiers were present on cDNA, and template switching added a universal primer site. MiXCR, run by TCRdb on the 5' RACE reads, gives a single entry per CDR3 protein. The sample lists some 300,000 distinct CDR3 sequences; 9% to 15% were seen once. These data also formed part of another study, on yellow fever vaccine responses in identical twins. That source notes: Twins' vaccine T cell response reportedly gave the appearance of partial convergence and partial personalization.

Sequencing was carried out using CD8+ T cells sorted from blood. The chain carries TRBV29-1 and TRBJ2-2; D is undetermined. The receptor was derived from a woman under 30 in good health. The CDR3 spells CSAAKNTGELFF. CDR3 bases: TGCAGCGCTGCTAAGAACACCGGGGAGCTGTTTTTT.